A single sample gave rise to the 28 T cell receptor beta chains below, sequenced in a study of blood T cell repertoires in COVID-19. The method was immunoSEQ multiplex PCR; TCRdb's version includes in-frame clones alone and lacks a portion of them. The table includes under 250,000 clones, roughly 90% detected once. The specimen sequenced was peripheral blood. All receptors derive from a man aged 45-65 years with COVID-19, enrolled during active disease.

The chain recombines TRBV27 with TRBJ2-7; the match to TRBD2 covers 7 bases. The CDR3 contains 14 residues. CDR1 is MNHEY and CDR2 is SMNVEV in the germline V gene (reference sequence). The V and J ends lost 7 bases and 6 bases, in that order; junction bases with no gene match: 12. CDR3 bases: TGTGCCAGCAACCCACTCGGGACTATTTCCGAGCAGTACTTC. Amino acids: CASNPLGTISEQYF.

The chain joins TRBV27 to TRBJ1-1; D gene unclear. Germline CDR1 is MNHEY and CDR2 is SMNVEV (reference sequence). CDR3 size: 14 residues. V lost 3 bases and J lost 1, with 9 bases in between. The DNA for the CDR3 is TGTGCCAGCAGTTTTGGCACCCCGAACACTGAAGCTTTCTTT. Its protein product is CASSFGTPNTEAFF.

The chain joins TRBV6-5 to TRBJ2-7; 7 nucleotides match TRBD1. The CDR3 runs to 12 residues. J gave up 8 bases and V 6 bases, and 7 bases lay outside the gene matches. CDR1 is MNHEY, CDR2 SVGAGI, per germline. The chain's CDR3 is CASSVGQYKQYF. As DNA, the CDR3 is TGTGCCAGCAGCGTGGGACAGTACAAGCAGTACTTC.

This chain uses TRBV3-1 (or the pseudogene TRBV3-2) with TRBJ1-1, with TRBD1 matching over 9 bases. Unmatched junction bases numbered 5, after V lost 3 bases and J lost 6 bases. CDR3 length equals 14 residues. In germline, CDR1 is LGHDT, CDR2 YNNKEL (reference sequence). CDR3 in amino acids: CASSHGDRDAEAFF. The DNA for the CDR3 is TGTGCCAGCAGCCACGGGGACAGGGACGCTGAAGCTTTCTTT.

The chain couples TRBV2 to TRBJ2-3; D is undetermined. The germline CDR1 and CDR2 sequences are SNHLY and FYNNEI. The CDR3 is 11 amino acids. V lost 8 bases and J 2 bases, leaving 5 bases between the germline ends. In nucleotides, the CDR3 is TGTGCCAGCTCACTCACAGATACGCAGTATTTT. Amino acids: CASSLTDTQYF.

The V and J genes are TRBV27 and TRBJ1-5, with 8 bases that match TRBD1. Per germline, CDR1 MNHEY and CDR2 SMNVEV (reference sequence). This CDR3 is built from 15 residues. The V segment lost 0 bases and the J segment 6 bases; nucleotides outside the gene matches: 4. The DNA of the CDR3 is TGTGCCAGCAGTTTATCACCCAGGGGGCCTCAGCCCCAGCATTTT. It translates to CASSLSPRGPQPQHF.

The chain employs TRBV18 and TRBJ1-2, with TRBD1 matching 7 bases. V trimming: 1 base; J trimming: 8 bases; junction bases outside the gene matches: 10. This CDR3 contains 15 residues. In germline, CDR1 is KGHSH, CDR2 LQKENI. CDR3 loop: CASSPLRAGGVGYTF. CDR3 DNA sequence: TGTGCCAGCTCACCACTACGGGCAGGGGGAGTAGGCTACACCTTC.

The rearrangement uses TRBV5-1 and TRBJ2-3; D remains ambiguous. CDR1 is SGHRS and CDR2 is YFSETQ in the germline V gene. Deletions cut 0 bases from V and 1 base from J, with 12 bases between. The CDR3 is made up of 16 amino acids. The CDR3 here is CASSLDGEVGTDTQYF. Here the CDR3 DNA reads TGCGCCAGCAGCTTGGACGGTGAGGTCGGCACAGATACGCAGTATTTT. Full variable domain (missing parts from reference TRBV5-1 and TRBJ2-3): KAGVTQTPRYLIKTRGQQVTLSCSPISGHRSVSWYQQTPGQGLQFLFEYFSETQRNKGNFPGRFSGRQFSNSRSEMNVSTLELGDSALYLCASSLDGEVGTDTQYFGPGTRLTVL.

The rearrangement links TRBV7-9 to TRBJ2-7; 11 nucleotides align to TRBD2. Germline CDR1 and CDR2: SEHNR and FQNEAQ (reference sequence). V gave up 5 bases and J gave up 3 bases; unmatched junction bases: 9. This CDR3 has 16 amino acids. CDR3 loop: CASSPLLAGGIYEQYF. The CDR3 bases are TGTGCCAGCAGCCCCCTCCTAGCGGGGGGTATCTACGAGCAGTACTTC. Filled out from reference TRBV7-9 and TRBJ2-7, the complete variable domain reads DTGVSQNPRHKITKRGQNVTFRCDPISEHNRLYWYRQTLGQGPEFLTYFQNEAQLEKSRLLSDRFSAERPKGSFSTLEIQRTEQGDSAMYLCASSPLLAGGIYEQYFGPGTRLTVT.

This chain uses TRBV3-1 (or the pseudogene TRBV3-2) with TRBJ2-1, with a weak D call TRBD1 (6 bases). CDR3 length equals 13 residues. The germline gives CDR1 LGHDT, CDR2 YNNKEL (reference sequence). Deletions cut 1 base from V and 7 bases from J, with 8 bases between. The CDR3 reads CASSQGQVNEQFF. CDR3 coding DNA: TGTGCCAGCAGCCAAGGACAGGTGAATGAGCAGTTCTTC.

This chain links TRBV30 with TRBJ2-7; TRBD1 aligns across 11 bases. Looked up from germline, CDR1 is GTSNPN and CDR2 is SVGIG (reference sequence). After removal of 1 base from V and 1 base from J, the junction contained 3 bases not matched to a gene. The CDR3 covers 15 residues. The DNA of the CDR3 is TGTGCCTGGAGTGGGGGACAGGGGGAATCCTACGAGCAGTACTTC. Protein sequence: CAWSGGQGESYEQYF. Filled out from reference TRBV30 and TRBJ2-7, the complete variable domain reads SQTIHQWPATLVQPVGSPLSLECTVEGTSNPNLYWYRQAAGRGLQLLFYSVGIGQISSEVPQNLSASRPQDRQFILSSKKLLLSDSGFYLCAWSGGQGESYEQYFGPGTRLTVT.

J is TRBJ2-1 and V is TRBV27; TRBD1 agrees at 9 bases. V was clipped by 2 bases and J by 8 bases; unmatched bases: 4. Germline loops: CDR1 MNHEY, CDR2 SMNVEV (reference sequence). This CDR3 is 14 amino acids long. Written as DNA, the CDR3 is TGTGCCAGCAGTTTAGGGACAGGGTGGGATGAGCAGTTCTTC. This translates into CASSLGTGWDEQFF.

This chain joins TRBV5-4 and TRBJ1-2; 7 nucleotides agree with TRBD1. This CDR3 contains 14 residues. CDR1 is SGHNT and CDR2 is YYREEE in the germline V gene (reference sequence). V lost 4 bases to trimming and J lost 8 bases; unmatched junction nucleotides: 11. This CDR3 is CASSQKITGDGYTF. Here the CDR3 DNA reads TGTGCCAGCAGCCAGAAAATTACAGGGGACGGCTACACCTTC.

J is TRBJ2-7 and V is TRBV13; the D gene is possibly TRBD2 (5 bases). With 0 bases removed from V and 2 bases from J, the gap between germline ends came to 11 bases. The CDR3 has 15 amino acids. CDR1 is PRHDT, CDR2 FYEKMQ, per germline (reference sequence). DNA of the CDR3: TGTGCCAGCAGCTTAGGGGCTAGCATTCCCTACGAGCAGTACTTC. Translation gives CASSLGASIPYEQYF.

The CDR3 coding sequence is TGTGCCAGCAGTGAACAGGAAAGGAACACTGAAGCTTTCTTT. This encodes CASSEQERNTEAFF. The rearrangement links TRBV6-1 to TRBJ1-1; the D is unclear. Trimming stripped 2 bases from V and 1 base from J, with 8 bases between. CDR1 is MNHNS, CDR2 SASEGT, per germline. CDR3 length equals 14 residues.

The CDR3 DNA reads TGTGCCAGCAGTTACTCGGCGGGATCGACAGATACGCAGTATTTT. Translating gives CASSYSAGSTDTQYF. The chain carries TRBV6-2 or TRBV6-3 and TRBJ2-3; possibly TRBD2 for D (6 bases). Per the germline V gene, CDR1 is MNHEY and CDR2 is SVGEGT. V was trimmed by 0 bases and J by 3 bases, leaving 10 bases between them. The CDR3 totals 15 residues.

The J gene is TRBJ2-7, the V gene TRBV19; no clear D. Trimming pared 5 bases from V and 2 bases from J, leaving 7 bases between. The CDR3 spans 12 residues. Germline lookup yields CDR1 LNHDA and CDR2 SQIVND (reference sequence). This CDR3 reads CASSGRAYEQYF. CDR3 DNA: TGTGCCAGTAGTGGCCGGGCCTACGAGCAGTACTTC. Using reference TRBV19 and TRBJ2-7 for the parts outside the CDR3, the full variable domain is DGGITQSPKYLFRKEGQNVTLSCEQNLNHDAMYWYRQDPGQGLRLIYYSQIVNDFQKGDIAEGYSVSREKKESFPLTVTSAQKNPTAFYLCASSGRAYEQYFGPGTRLTVT.

V is TRBV3-1 (or the pseudogene TRBV3-2) and J is TRBJ2-1, with D hard to call. CDR1 is LGHDT, CDR2 YNNKEL, per germline (reference sequence). The germline V and J ends were trimmed by 1 base and 8 bases, with 6 bases remaining between them. The CDR3 covers 12 residues. The CDR3 loop is CASSQGSYEQFF. Written as DNA, the CDR3 is TGTGCCAGCAGCCAAGGTTCTTATGAGCAGTTCTTC.

The rearrangement links TRBV19 to TRBJ1-5; the match to TRBD1 covers 9 bases. The CDR3 consists of 18 residues. Per germline, CDR1 LNHDA and CDR2 SQIVND (reference sequence). The J segment lost 0 bases and the V segment lost 3 bases, leaving 9 bases of the junction unmatched. Here the CDR3 reads CASSIYSTGGLSNQPQHF. CDR3 coding DNA: TGTGCCAGTAGTATTTATTCCACAGGGGGCCTTAGCAATCAGCCCCAGCATTTT.

The CDR3 sequence: CASSFLTGTSLNEQFF. CDR3 DNA: TGTGCCAGCAGTTTCCTGACCGGGACTAGCCTCAATGAGCAGTTCTTC. The V gene is TRBV27, the J gene TRBJ2-1; TRBD2 matches 9 bases. J lost 6 bases, V lost 3 bases, and 9 bases had no gene match. This CDR3 is built from 16 residues. Germline CDR1 reads MNHEY; CDR2 reads SMNVEV (reference sequence).

The CDR3 DNA reads TGTGCCAGCTCACCCCCGATCGGCAGCGACTATGGCTACACCTTC. The encoded protein is CASSPPIGSDYGYTF. The chain couples TRBV18 to TRBJ1-2; no reliable D call. Germline V gene sequence: CDR1 KGHSH, CDR2 LQKENI. The V end was cut by 3 bases, the J end by 3 bases, with 14 bases between. The CDR3 consists of 15 residues.

V and J are TRBV10-3 and TRBJ2-6; no definite D call. This CDR3 comprises 16 residues. Germline values: CDR1 ENHRY, CDR2 SYGVKD. Trimming pared 0 bases from V and 0 bases from J, leaving 6 bases between. CDR3 region: CAISESGNSGANVLTF. CDR3 DNA: TGTGCCATCAGTGAGTCCGGTAACTCTGGGGCCAACGTCCTGACTTTC.

This chain uses TRBV20-1 with TRBJ1-5, with a weak D call TRBD1 (5 bases). The V gene's germline CDR1 is DFQATT and CDR2 SNEGSKA (reference sequence). V lost 3 bases and J 3 bases, leaving 9 bases between the germline ends. The CDR3 length is 13 residues. The CDR3 protein is CSASGGVNQPQHF. The CDR3 DNA reads TGCAGTGCTAGTGGGGGGGTCAATCAGCCCCAGCATTTT.

A single count supports this clone. This sequence joins TRBV7-3 and TRBJ2-5, with TRBD2 matching over 9 bases. The V and J ends lost 5 bases and 5 bases, in that order; junction bases with no gene match: 6. Germline loops: CDR1 SGHTA, CDR2 FQGTGA. The CDR3 loop spans 14 amino acids. The CDR3 sequence is CASSIGGGDETQYF. CDR3 in DNA: TGTGCCAGCAGCATTGGCGGGGGGGACGAGACCCAGTACTTC.

The V gene is TRBV20-1, the J gene TRBJ1-2; possibly TRBD1 for D (5 bases). V lost 1 base and J 8 bases, leaving 8 bases between the germline ends. The CDR3 runs 11 residues. Germline loops: CDR1 DFQATT, CDR2 SNEGSKA (reference sequence). The CDR3, as DNA: TGCAGTGCTAGAGGGGGCCAAGGCTACACCTTC. Its protein product is CSARGGQGYTF.

The chain carries TRBV27 and TRBJ1-5, with a possible D match to TRBD1 (6 bases). V shed 6 bases and J shed 0 bases, with 15 bases lying between them. The CDR3 contains 16 residues. Germline loops: CDR1 MNHEY, CDR2 SMNVEV (reference sequence). CDR3 coding DNA: TGTGCCAGCAGCACCACAGGGACCCTTAGCAATCAGCCCCAGCATTTT. Amino acids: CASSTTGTLSNQPQHF.

This clone was seen more than once but under ten times. The chain couples TRBV27 to TRBJ2-5, with a weak D call TRBD2 (6 bases). The CDR3 has 15 residues. V was cut by 5 bases and J by 7 bases, with 20 bases left in between. Per germline, CDR1 MNHEY and CDR2 SMNVEV (reference sequence). The chain's CDR3 is CASSQDYTQIRTQYF. The CDR3 bases are TGTGCCAGCAGTCAGGACTACACCCAGATTAGGACCCAGTACTTC.

The chain has TRBV3-1 (or the pseudogene TRBV3-2) and TRBJ2-3, with a tentative D call TRBD1 (6 bases). V lost 0 bases to trimming and J lost 2 bases, with 15 bases between them. CDR1 and CDR2 (germline): LGHDT, YNNKEL (reference sequence). This CDR3 is 17 amino acids long. This CDR3 reads CASSQDRNRELTDTQYF. DNA for the CDR3: TGTGCCAGCAGCCAAGATCGGAACAGGGAGCTCACAGATACGCAGTATTTT.